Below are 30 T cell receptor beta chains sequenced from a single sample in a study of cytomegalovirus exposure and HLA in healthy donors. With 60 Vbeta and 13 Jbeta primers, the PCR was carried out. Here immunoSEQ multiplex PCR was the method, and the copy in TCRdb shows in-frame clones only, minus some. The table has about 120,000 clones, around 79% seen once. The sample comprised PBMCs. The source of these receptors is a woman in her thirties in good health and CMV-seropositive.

The CDR3 loop is CASRDRQSSGELFF. CDR3 DNA: TGTGCCAGCCGCGACAGGCAAAGTAGCGGGGAGCTGTTTTTT. V and J are TRBV10-3 and TRBJ2-2, with a possible D match to TRBD1 (6 bases). CDR1 ENHRY and CDR2 SYGVKD come from the germline V gene. Trimming took off 10 bases at V and 7 bases at J, with 19 bases between the two ends. The CDR3 covers 14 residues.

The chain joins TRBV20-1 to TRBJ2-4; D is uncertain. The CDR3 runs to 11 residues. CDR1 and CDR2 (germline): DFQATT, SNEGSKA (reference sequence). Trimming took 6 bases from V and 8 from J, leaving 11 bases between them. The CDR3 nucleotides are TGCAGTGCAAACCAGTACGACATTCAGTACTTC. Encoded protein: CSANQYDIQYF.

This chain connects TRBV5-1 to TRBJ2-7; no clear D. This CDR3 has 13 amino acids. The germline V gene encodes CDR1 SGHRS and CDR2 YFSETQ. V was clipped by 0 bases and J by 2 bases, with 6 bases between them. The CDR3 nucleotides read TGCGCCAGCAGCTTGGCCTCCCCCTACGAGCAGTACTTC. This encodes CASSLASPYEQYF.

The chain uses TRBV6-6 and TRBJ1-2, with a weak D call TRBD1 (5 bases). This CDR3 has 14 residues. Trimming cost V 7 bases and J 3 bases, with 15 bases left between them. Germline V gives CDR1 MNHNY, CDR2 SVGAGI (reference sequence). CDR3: CASTTRTPYYGYTF. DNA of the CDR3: TGTGCCAGCACCACAAGGACACCTTACTATGGCTACACCTTC.

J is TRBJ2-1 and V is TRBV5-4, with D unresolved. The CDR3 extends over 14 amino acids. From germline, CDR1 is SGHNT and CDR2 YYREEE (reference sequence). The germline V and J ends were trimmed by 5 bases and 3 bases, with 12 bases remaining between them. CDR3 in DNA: TGTGCCAGCAGTTCCTCTCAGGTCTACAATGAGCAGTTCTTC. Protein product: CASSSSQVYNEQFF.

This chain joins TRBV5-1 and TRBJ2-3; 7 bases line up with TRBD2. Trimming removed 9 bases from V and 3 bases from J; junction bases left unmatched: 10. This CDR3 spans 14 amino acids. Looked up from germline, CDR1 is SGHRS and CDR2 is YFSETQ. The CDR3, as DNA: TGCGCCACAAGGGCGGCGGGGGAGACAGATACGCAGTATTTT. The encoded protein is CATRAAGETDTQYF.

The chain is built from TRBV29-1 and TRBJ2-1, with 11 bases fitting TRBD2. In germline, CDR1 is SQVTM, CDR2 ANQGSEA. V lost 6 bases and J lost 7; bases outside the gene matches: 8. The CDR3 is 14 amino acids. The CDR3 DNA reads TGCAGCGTCTTTAGCGGGGGGGCAGGGAATGAGCAGTTCTTC. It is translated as CSVFSGGAGNEQFF.

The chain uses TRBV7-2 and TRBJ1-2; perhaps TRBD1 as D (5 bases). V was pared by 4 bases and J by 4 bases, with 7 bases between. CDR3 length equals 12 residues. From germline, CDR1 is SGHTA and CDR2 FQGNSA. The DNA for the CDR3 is TGTGCCAGCAGCTCAGGGATCTATGGCTACACCTTC. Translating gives CASSSGIYGYTF.

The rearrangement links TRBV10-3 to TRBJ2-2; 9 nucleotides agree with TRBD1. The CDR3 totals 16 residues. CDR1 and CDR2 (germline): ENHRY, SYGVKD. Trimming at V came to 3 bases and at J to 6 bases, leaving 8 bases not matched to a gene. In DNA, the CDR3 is TGTGCCATCAGTGATATAGGACAGGGGTTTGCCGGGGAGCTGTTTTTT. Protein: CAISDIGQGFAGELFF.

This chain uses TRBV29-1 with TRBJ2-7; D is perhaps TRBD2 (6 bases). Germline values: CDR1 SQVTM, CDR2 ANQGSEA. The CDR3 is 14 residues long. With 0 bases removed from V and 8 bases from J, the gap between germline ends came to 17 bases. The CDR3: CSVEDAHDGGQQYF. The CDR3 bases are TGCAGCGTTGAAGATGCGCACGACGGGGGACAGCAGTACTTC.

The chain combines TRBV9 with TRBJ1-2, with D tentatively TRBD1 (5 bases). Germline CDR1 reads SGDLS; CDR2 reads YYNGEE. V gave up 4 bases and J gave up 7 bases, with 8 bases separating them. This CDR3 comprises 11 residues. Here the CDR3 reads CASSQRGGYTF. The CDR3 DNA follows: TGTGCCAGCAGCCAAAGGGGTGGCTACACCTTC.

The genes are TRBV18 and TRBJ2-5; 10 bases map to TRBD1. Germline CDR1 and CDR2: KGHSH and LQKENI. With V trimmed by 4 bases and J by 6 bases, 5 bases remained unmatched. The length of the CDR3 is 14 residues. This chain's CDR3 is CASSHGTGAKTQYF. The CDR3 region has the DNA TGTGCCAGCTCACACGGGACAGGGGCCAAGACCCAGTACTTC.

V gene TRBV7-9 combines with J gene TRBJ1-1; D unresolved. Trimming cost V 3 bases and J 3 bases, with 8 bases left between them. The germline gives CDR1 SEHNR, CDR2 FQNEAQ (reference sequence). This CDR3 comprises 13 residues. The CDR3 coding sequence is TGTGCCAGCAGCTTTGAACTGGACACTGAAGCTTTCTTT. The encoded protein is CASSFELDTEAFF. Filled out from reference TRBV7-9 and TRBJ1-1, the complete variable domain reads DTGVSQNPRHKITKRGQNVTFRCDPISEHNRLYWYRQTLGQGPEFLTYFQNEAQLEKSRLLSDRFSAERPKGSFSTLEIQRTEQGDSAMYLCASSFELDTEAFFGQGTRLTVV.

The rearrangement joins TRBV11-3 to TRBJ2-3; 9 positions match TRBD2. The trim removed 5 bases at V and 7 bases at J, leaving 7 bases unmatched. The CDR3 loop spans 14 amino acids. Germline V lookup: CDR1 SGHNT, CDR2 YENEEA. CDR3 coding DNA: TGTGCCAGCAGCGCGGGACTAGCTGTGAATACGCAGTATTTT. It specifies CASSAGLAVNTQYF.

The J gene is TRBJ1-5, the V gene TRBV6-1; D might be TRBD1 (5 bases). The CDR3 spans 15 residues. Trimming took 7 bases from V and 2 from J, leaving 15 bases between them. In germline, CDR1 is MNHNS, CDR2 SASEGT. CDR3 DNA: TGTGCCAGCACCTTAAGGGGCCTAGGCAATCAGCCCCAGCATTTT. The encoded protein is CASTLRGLGNQPQHF.

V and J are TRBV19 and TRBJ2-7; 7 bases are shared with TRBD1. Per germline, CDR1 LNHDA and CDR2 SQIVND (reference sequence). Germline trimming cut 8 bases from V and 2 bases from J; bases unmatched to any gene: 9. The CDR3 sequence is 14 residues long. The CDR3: CASRPRDSAYEQYF. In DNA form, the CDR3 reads TGTGCCAGTCGCCCGAGGGACAGCGCCTACGAGCAGTACTTC.

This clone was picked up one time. The CDR3 spells CASSQDEGANYGYTF. CDR3 bases: TGTGCCAGCAGCCAAGATGAGGGAGCTAACTATGGCTACACCTTC. The chain uses TRBV4-2 and TRBJ1-2; D is unresolved. This CDR3 is 15 amino acids long. The germline V gene encodes CDR1 LGHNA and CDR2 YNFKEQ. Trimming pared 0 bases from V and 0 bases from J, leaving 8 bases between.

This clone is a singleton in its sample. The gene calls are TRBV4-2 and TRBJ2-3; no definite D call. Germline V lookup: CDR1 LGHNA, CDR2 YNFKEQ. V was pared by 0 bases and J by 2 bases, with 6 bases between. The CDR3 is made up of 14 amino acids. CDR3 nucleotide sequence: TGTGCCAGCAGCCAAGAAACTTACACAGATACGCAGTATTTT. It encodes CASSQETYTDTQYF.

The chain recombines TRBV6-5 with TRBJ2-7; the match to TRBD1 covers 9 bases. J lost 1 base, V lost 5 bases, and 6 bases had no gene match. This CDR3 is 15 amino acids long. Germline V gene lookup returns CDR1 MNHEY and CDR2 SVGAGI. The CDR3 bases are TGTGCCAGCAGTCGGGACAGGGCTTCGTCCTACGAGCAGTACTTC. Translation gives CASSRDRASSYEQYF.

As DNA, the CDR3 is TGTGCCAGCAGCTTAGCTCTCGGGGATACGCAGTATTTT. This encodes CASSLALGDTQYF. The chain is built from TRBV7-8 and TRBJ2-3, with no clear D. Germline CDR1 is SGHVS and CDR2 is FQNEAQ. CDR3 length equals 13 residues. V lost 0 bases to trimming and J lost 6 bases, with 7 bases between them. Together with reference TRBV7-8 and TRBJ2-3, the CDR3 gives the full variable domain: GAGVSQSPRYKVAKRGQDVALRCDPISGHVSLFWYQQALGQGPEFLTYFQNEAQLDKSGLPSDRFFAERPEGSVSTLKIQRTQQEDSAVYLCASSLALGDTQYFGPGTRLTVL.

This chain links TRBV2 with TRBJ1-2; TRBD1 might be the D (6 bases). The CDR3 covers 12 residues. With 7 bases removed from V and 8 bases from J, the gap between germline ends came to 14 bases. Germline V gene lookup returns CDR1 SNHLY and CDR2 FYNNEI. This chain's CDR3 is CASNTGFSGYTF. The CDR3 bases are TGTGCCAGCAATACAGGGTTTTCCGGCTACACCTTC.

CDR3 sequence (DNA): TGTGCCAGCACCCTGGGGGGGGCAGGGGACACTGAAGCTTTCTTT. Translating gives CASTLGGAGDTEAFF. The chain is built from TRBV28 and TRBJ1-1; a weak D match, TRBD1 (6 bases). The CDR3 spans 15 residues. V was cut by 7 bases and J by 3 bases, with 18 bases left in between. CDR1 and CDR2 from the germline V gene are MDHEN and SYDVKM.

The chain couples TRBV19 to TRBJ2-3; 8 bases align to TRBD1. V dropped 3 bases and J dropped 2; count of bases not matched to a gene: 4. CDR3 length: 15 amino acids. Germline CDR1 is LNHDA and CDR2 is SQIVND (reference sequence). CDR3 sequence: CASSIGQGNTDTQYF. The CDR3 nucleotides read TGTGCCAGTAGTATCGGACAGGGAAACACAGATACGCAGTATTTT.

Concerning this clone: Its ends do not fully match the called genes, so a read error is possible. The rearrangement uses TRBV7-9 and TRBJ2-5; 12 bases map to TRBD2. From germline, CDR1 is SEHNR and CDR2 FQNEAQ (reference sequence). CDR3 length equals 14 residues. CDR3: CASSLAGGQETQYF. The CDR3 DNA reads TGTGCCAGCAGCCTAGCGGGGGGGCAAGAGACCCAGTACTTC.

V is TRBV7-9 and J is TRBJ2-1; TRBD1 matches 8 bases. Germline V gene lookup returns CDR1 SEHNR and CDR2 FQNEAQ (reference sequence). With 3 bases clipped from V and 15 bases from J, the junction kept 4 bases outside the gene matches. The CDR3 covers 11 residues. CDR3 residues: CASSFSGTGFF. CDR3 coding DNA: TGTGCCAGCAGCTTTTCCGGGACAGGGTTCTTC.

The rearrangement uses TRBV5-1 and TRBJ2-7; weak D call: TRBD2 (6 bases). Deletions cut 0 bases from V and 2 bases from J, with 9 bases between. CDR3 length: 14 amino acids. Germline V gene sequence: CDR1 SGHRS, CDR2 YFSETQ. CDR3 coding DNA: TGCGCCAGCAGCTTGGTCGCGGGAACCTACGAGCAGTACTTC. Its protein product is CASSLVAGTYEQYF. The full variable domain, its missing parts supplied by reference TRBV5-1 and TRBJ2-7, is KAGVTQTPRYLIKTRGQQVTLSCSPISGHRSVSWYQQTPGQGLQFLFEYFSETQRNKGNFPGRFSGRQFSNSRSEMNVSTLELGDSALYLCASSLVAGTYEQYFGPGTRLTVT.

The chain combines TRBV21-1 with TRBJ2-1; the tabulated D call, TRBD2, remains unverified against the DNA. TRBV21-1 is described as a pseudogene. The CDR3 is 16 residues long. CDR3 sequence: CASSTKGFRDLGRWFF. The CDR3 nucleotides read TGTGCCAGCAGCACAAAGGGCTTCCGGGACTTAGGTCGCTGGTTCTTC.

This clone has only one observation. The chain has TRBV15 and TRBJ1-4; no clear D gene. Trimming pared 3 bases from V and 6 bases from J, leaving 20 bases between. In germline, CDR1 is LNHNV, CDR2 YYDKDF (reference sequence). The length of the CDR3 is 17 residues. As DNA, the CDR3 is TGTGCCACCAGCAGTAGGATGCCGGGATCGGGATATGAAAAACTGTTTTTT. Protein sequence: CATSSRMPGSGYEKLFF.

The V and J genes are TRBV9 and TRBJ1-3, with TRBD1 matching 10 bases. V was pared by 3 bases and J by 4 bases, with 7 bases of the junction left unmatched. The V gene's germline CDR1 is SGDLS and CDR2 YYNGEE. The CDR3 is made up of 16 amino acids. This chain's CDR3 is CASSAGTGAVGNTIYF. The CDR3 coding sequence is TGTGCCAGCAGCGCTGGGACAGGGGCGGTAGGAAACACCATATATTTT.

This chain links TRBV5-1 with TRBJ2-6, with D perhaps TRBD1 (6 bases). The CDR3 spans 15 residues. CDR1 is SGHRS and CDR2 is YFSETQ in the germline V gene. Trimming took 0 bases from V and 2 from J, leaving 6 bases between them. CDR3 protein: CASSLEGAGANVLTF. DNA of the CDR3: TGCGCCAGCAGCTTGGAGGGGGCTGGGGCCAACGTCCTGACTTTC. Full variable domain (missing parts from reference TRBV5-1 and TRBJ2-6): KAGVTQTPRYLIKTRGQQVTLSCSPISGHRSVSWYQQTPGQGLQFLFEYFSETQRNKGNFPGRFSGRQFSNSRSEMNVSTLELGDSALYLCASSLEGAGANVLTFGAGSRLTVL.